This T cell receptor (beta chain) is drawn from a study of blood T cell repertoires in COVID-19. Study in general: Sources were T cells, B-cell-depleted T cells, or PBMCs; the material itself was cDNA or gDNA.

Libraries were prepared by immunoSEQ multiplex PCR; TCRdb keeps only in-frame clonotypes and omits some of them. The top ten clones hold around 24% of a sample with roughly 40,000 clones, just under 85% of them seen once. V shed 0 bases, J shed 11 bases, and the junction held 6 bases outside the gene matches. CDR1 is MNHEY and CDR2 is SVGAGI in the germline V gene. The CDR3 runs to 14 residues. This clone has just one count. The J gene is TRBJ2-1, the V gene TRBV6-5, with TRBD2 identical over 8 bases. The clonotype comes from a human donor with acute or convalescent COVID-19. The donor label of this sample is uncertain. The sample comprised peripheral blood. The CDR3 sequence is CASSYSLRGGQQFF. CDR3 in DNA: TGTGCCAGCAGTTACTCGCTGCGCGGGGGGCAGCAGTTCTTC.